The following is a T cell receptor beta chain sequence with its context. What it binds is unknown. The data stem from a study of T-cell memory formation after mild COVID-19. Turning to the study itself: Most TCR clusters belonged to a single donor.

Researchers used 5'RACE with constant-segment primers to make TCR alpha and TCR beta cDNA libraries that carry sample barcodes and UMIs. TCRdb processed the 5' RACE reads anew with MiXCR; each CDR3 protein has one entry. The sample lists about 560,000 distinct CDR3 sequences; roughly 22% were seen once. Germline CDR1 reads SGHTA; CDR2 reads FQGNSA. This CDR3 has 16 residues. V lost 1 base and J 7 bases, leaving 17 bases between the germline ends. Study outcomes and limitations: Researchers found some responding clones in pre-infection memory, a sign that cross-reactive memory joined. CD4/CD8 balance held among clones contracting day 15 to 85, and later expanders leaned CD4+.

The chain couples TRBV7-2 to TRBJ2-1; tentatively, D is TRBD2 (5 bases). The sequence was collected from an adult woman who had mild COVID-19 (a few samples of this study predate the infection). Cell type and time point are not known. The sample comprised PBMCs or a T cell subset sorted from them (not recorded which). The CDR3 loop is CASSLESGRERNEQFF. CDR3 DNA: TGTGCCAGCAGCTTAGAATCTGGACGGGAACGGAATGAGCAGTTCTTC.